What follows are 9 T cell receptor beta chains derived from one specimen sequenced in a study of shared clonotypes between healthy human individuals. This table comes from immunoSEQ multiplex PCR, and its TCRdb copy is limited to in-frame clones, with some not included. The sample lists around 750,000 clones; approximately 79% were seen once. Sequencing was done on a sample of memory CD4+ T cells sorted from blood. Subset in this sample: CD45RA-negative fraction. The receptors were sampled from a woman aged 30 to 39 in good health.

V is TRBV30 and J is TRBJ1-3, with 9 bases identical to TRBD1. The V segment lost 3 bases and the J segment 0 bases; nucleotides outside the gene matches: 0. The CDR3 has 14 residues. Per germline, CDR1 GTSNPN and CDR2 SVGIG (reference sequence). The CDR3 loop reads CAWRTGGSGNTIYF. In DNA form, the CDR3 reads TGTGCCTGGAGGACAGGGGGCTCTGGAAACACCATATATTTT.

The chain combines TRBV7-9 with TRBJ2-7; weak D call: TRBD1 (7 bases). V was shortened by 5 bases and J by 1 base, with 21 bases between the two germline ends. From germline, CDR1 is SEHNR and CDR2 FQNEAQ (reference sequence). This CDR3 is built from 17 residues. The CDR3 DNA reads as TGTGCCAGCAGCCAGGGGGGCGCGGAGCCCCTATCCTACGAGCAGTACTTC. This gives the protein CASSQGGAEPLSYEQYF.

The chain uses TRBV25-1 and TRBJ1-4; the D gene is possibly TRBD1 (5 bases). V was pared by 0 bases and J by 10 bases, with 15 bases between. The CDR3 runs to 15 residues. Germline CDR1 is MGHDK and CDR2 is SYGVNS. Here the CDR3 reads CASSEYAGRNGKLFF. The CDR3 DNA sequence: TGTGCCAGCAGTGAATACGCAGGGCGGAACGGAAAACTGTTTTTT. Full variable domain (remainder filled in from reference TRBV25-1 and TRBJ1-4): EADIYQTPRYLVIGTGKKITLECSQTMGHDKMYWYQQDPGMELHLIHYSYGVNSTEKGDLSSESTVSRIRTEHFPLTLESARPSHTSQYLCASSEYAGRNGKLFFGSGTQLSVL.

This clone is judged medium-sized (0.01 to 0.1%). At the DNA level, this CDR3 is encoded by other sequences in the same sample as well. The V and J genes are TRBV5-1 and TRBJ2-5; D not resolved. CDR3 size: 11 residues. Germline assignment: CDR1 SGHRS and CDR2 YFSETQ. Trimming shortened V by 4 bases and J by 2 bases, and 3 bases separated the two germline ends. CDR3 DNA sequence: TGCGCCAGCAGCCAACAAGAGACCCAGTACTTC. Residues: CASSQQETQYF.

The chain joins TRBV29-1 to TRBJ1-2, with D possibly being TRBD1 (6 bases). The CDR3 is 13 amino acids. Trimming took 4 bases from V and 0 from J, leaving 9 bases between them. Per the germline V gene, CDR1 is SQVTM and CDR2 is ANQGSEA. The CDR3 loop is CSVGTAANYGYTF. DNA for the CDR3: TGCAGCGTTGGGACAGCAGCTAACTATGGCTACACCTTC.

On this clone: This specimen includes other DNA sequences encoding the same CDR3. CDR3 sequence reads: CASSPGQGSSYEQYF. CDR3 nucleotide sequence: TGTGCCAGCAGCCCGGGACAGGGAAGCTCCTACGAGCAGTACTTC. The chain recombines TRBV7-9 with TRBJ2-7, with 9 bases fitting TRBD1. In germline, CDR1 is SEHNR, CDR2 FQNEAQ (reference sequence). V shed 5 bases, J shed 0 bases, and the junction held 5 bases outside the gene matches. CDR3 length: 15 amino acids. Drawing the rest from reference TRBV7-9 and TRBJ2-7, the complete variable domain is DTGVSQNPRHKITKRGQNVTFRCDPISEHNRLYWYRQTLGQGPEFLTYFQNEAQLEKSRLLSDRFSAERPKGSFSTLEIQRTEQGDSAMYLCASSPGQGSSYEQYFGPGTRLTVT.

This clone was detected once. V usage is TRBV2 and J usage is TRBJ1-4; D remains unclear. This CDR3 has 14 amino acids. The germline gives CDR1 SNHLY, CDR2 FYNNEI. V lost 4 bases, J lost 13 bases, and 19 bases lay in between. Written as DNA, the CDR3 is TGTGCCAGCAGTGCTACGAATATCAAGTATGGACTGTTTTTT. This sequence encodes CASSATNIKYGLFF. Full variable domain (rest looked up from reference TRBV2 and TRBJ1-4): EPEVTQTPSHQVTQMGQEVILRCVPISNHLYFYWYRQILGQKVEFLVSFYNNEISEKSEIFDDQFSVERPDGSNFTLKIRSTKLEDSAMYFCASSATNIKYGLFFGSGTQLSVL.

This chain links TRBV28 with TRBJ2-7; D perhaps matches TRBD1 (6 bases). Germline V gene data show CDR1 as MDHEN and CDR2 as SYDVKM. V gave up 3 bases and J gave up 6 bases, with 12 bases separating them. The CDR3 sequence is 13 residues long. Here the CDR3 reads CASSFPWGPEQYF. DNA of the CDR3: TGTGCCAGCAGTTTCCCGTGGGGGCCCGAGCAGTACTTC.

This clone showed up just a few times. The chain joins TRBV15 to TRBJ1-3; 7 bases are shared with TRBD1. Germline trimming cut 11 bases from V and 0 bases from J; bases unmatched to any gene: 7. This CDR3 comprises 14 residues. The germline gives CDR1 LNHNV, CDR2 YYDKDF (reference sequence). This CDR3 is CASWDSHSGNTIYF. Here the CDR3 DNA reads TGTGCCTCCTGGGACAGCCACTCTGGAAACACCATATATTTT. Full variable domain (rest looked up from reference TRBV15 and TRBJ1-3): DAMVIQNPRYQVTQFGKPVTLSCSQTLNHNVMYWYQQKSSQAPKLLFHYYDKDFNNEADTPDNFQSRRPNTSFCFLDIRSPGLGDTAMYLCASWDSHSGNTIYFGEGSWLTVV.